Following are 24 T cell receptor beta chains from one sample sequenced in a study of blood T cell repertoires in COVID-19. Clones were read by immunoSEQ multiplex PCR, and TCRdb kept only the in-frame ones, dropping some. In the table there are about 86,000 clones, over 70% of which are singletons. Material: peripheral blood. These TCRs come from a human donor in a cohort sampled during active COVID-19.

The rearrangement uses TRBV2 and TRBJ2-1; 14 nucleotides agree with TRBD2. The CDR3 runs 17 residues. V shed 6 bases and J 6 bases; nucleotides not matched to a gene: 10. Germline CDR1 SNHLY, CDR2 FYNNEI. The DNA of the CDR3 is TGTGCCAGCAGCCGGGAGGTGACTAGCGGGAGGGGCAATGAGCAGTTCTTC. Its protein is CASSREVTSGRGNEQFF.

This clone was found once. The chain has TRBV30 and TRBJ2-1, with 7 positions matching TRBD2. There are 14 residues in the CDR3. The germline V gene has CDR1 GTSNPN and CDR2 SVGIG (reference sequence). With 5 bases clipped from V and 3 bases from J, the junction kept 7 bases outside the gene matches. The CDR3 coding sequence is TGTGCCTGGGAGCTAGCGGCGAACTACAATGAGCAGTTCTTC. Its translation is CAWELAANYNEQFF.

The rearrangement joins TRBV5-1 to TRBJ2-1, with D perhaps TRBD2 (7 bases). Germline-derived CDR1 and CDR2 are SGHRS and YFSETQ. Deletions cut 4 bases from V and 1 base from J, with 18 bases between. The CDR3 has 17 amino acids. The CDR3 protein is CASSPPPGRGSYNEQFF. CDR3 coding DNA: TGCGCCAGCAGCCCCCCCCCAGGGAGGGGGTCCTACAATGAGCAGTTCTTC.

The V call is TRBV7-3, the J call TRBJ1-1; D is possibly TRBD1 (5 bases). Germline assignment: CDR1 SGHTA and CDR2 FQGTGA. This CDR3 has 13 residues. The V gene lost 0 bases and the J gene lost 3 bases, with 5 bases spanning the gap. This CDR3 is CASSLTGDTEAFF. The CDR3, as DNA: TGTGCCAGCAGCTTAACAGGGGACACTGAAGCTTTCTTT.

The rearrangement joins TRBV11-1 to TRBJ1-3, with 10 bases identical to TRBD1. The ends lost 6 bases at V and 4 bases at J; junction bases unmatched: 6. The CDR3 covers 15 residues. Germline CDR1 SGHAT, CDR2 FQDESV (reference sequence). The CDR3 coding sequence is TGTGCCAGCAGGACCGGGACAGGGGCCGGAAACACCATATATTTT. As protein: CASRTGTGAGNTIYF. The whole variable domain, remainder taken from reference TRBV11-1 and TRBJ1-3, is EAEVAQSPRYKITEKSQAVAFWCDPISGHATLYWYRQILGQGPELLVQFQDESVVDDSQLPKDRFSAERLKGVDSTLKIQPAELGDSAMYLCASRTGTGAGNTIYFGEGSWLTVV.

This clone was picked up one time. The CDR3 ends on some other residue instead of the conserved phenylalanine or tryptophan, so this is likely a read error. It is unclear where the CDR3 begins or ends on the DNA, so no DNA is shown, and the CDR3 is as TCRdb lists it. This chain uses TRBV15 with TRBJ1-1. Germline CDR1 reads LNHNV; CDR2 reads YYDKDF (reference sequence). With termini counted, the CDR3 has 13 amino acids. The CDR3 loop reads CATSPLERSVYLI.

The chain uses TRBV30 and TRBJ2-5; D possibly corresponds to TRBD1 (7 bases). Germline V gene lookup returns CDR1 GTSNPN and CDR2 SVGIG (reference sequence). The V and J ends lost 4 bases and 7 bases respectively, with 25 bases between them. The CDR3 is made up of 16 amino acids. CDR3 residues: CAWNRDSRSSVRTQYF. The CDR3 DNA sequence: TGTGCCTGGAACCGGGACAGCCGCTCTAGCGTGAGGACCCAGTACTTC. Full variable domain (remainder filled in from reference TRBV30 and TRBJ2-5): SQTIHQWPATLVQPVGSPLSLECTVEGTSNPNLYWYRQAAGRGLQLLFYSVGIGQISSEVPQNLSASRPQDRQFILSSKKLLLSDSGFYLCAWNRDSRSSVRTQYFGPGTRLLVL.

This chain uses TRBV3-1 (or the pseudogene TRBV3-2) with TRBJ1-1; no definite D call. V was cut by 0 bases and J by 1 base, with 12 bases left in between. The CDR3 sequence is 16 residues long. CDR1 is LGHDT and CDR2 is YNNKEL in the germline V gene (reference sequence). CDR3 protein: CASSQDGRLRNTEAFF. The DNA for the CDR3 is TGTGCCAGCAGCCAAGATGGAAGACTCAGGAACACTGAAGCTTTCTTT.

The chain has TRBV5-1 and TRBJ2-1, with a weak D call TRBD2 (6 bases). Per the germline V gene, CDR1 is SGHRS and CDR2 is YFSETQ. The CDR3 is 15 amino acids. With 4 bases removed from V and 5 bases from J, the gap between germline ends came to 16 bases. This chain's CDR3 is CASSDGGTDNNEQFF. The CDR3 coding sequence is TGCGCCAGCAGCGACGGAGGGACGGATAACAATGAGCAGTTCTTC.

The CDR3 loop reads CAGGREGPGEQFF. The DNA of the CDR3 is TGTGCCGGGGGGCGGGAGGGCCCGGGTGAGCAGTTCTTC. The V gene is TRBV11-2, the J gene TRBJ2-1; TRBD2 agrees at 9 bases. The CDR3 totals 13 residues. Germline CDR1 reads SGHAT; CDR2 reads FQNNGV. J lost 9 bases, V lost 11 bases, and 11 bases had no gene match.

V usage is TRBV5-1 and J usage is TRBJ2-2; possibly TRBD1 for D (6 bases). Germline CDR1 is SGHRS and CDR2 is YFSETQ. V lost 1 base and J lost 4, with 8 bases in between. The CDR3 loop spans 14 amino acids. This chain's CDR3 is CASSLLGATGELFF. Here the CDR3 DNA reads TGCGCCAGCAGCTTGCTGGGGGCCACCGGGGAGCTGTTTTTT.

This chain links TRBV25-1 with TRBJ1-2; D is unresolved. The V gene lost 6 bases and the J gene lost 1 base, with 12 bases spanning the gap. Germline loops: CDR1 MGHDK, CDR2 SYGVNS. The CDR3 has 14 amino acids. CDR3 region: CASSRGGFNYGYTF. The DNA for the CDR3 is TGTGCCAGCAGCCGCGGTGGGTTTAACTATGGCTACACCTTC.

The rearrangement uses TRBV6-5 and TRBJ2-3, with D perhaps matching TRBD1 (5 bases). Germline V CDR1 and CDR2: MNHEY, SVGAGI. The CDR3 extends over 13 amino acids. Between the trimmed V and J ends, which lost 8 bases and 2 bases, there was a span of 11 bases. Written as DNA, the CDR3 is TGTGCCAGCTGGGGCTTATTCACAGATACGCAGTATTTT. Residues: CASWGLFTDTQYF.

This clone is a singleton in its sample. The chain couples TRBV5-4 to TRBJ2-2, with a weak D call TRBD1 (6 bases). Trimming pared 5 bases from V and 6 bases from J, leaving 23 bases between. The CDR3 sequence is 17 residues long. Germline CDR1 and CDR2: SGHNT and YYREEE (reference sequence). The CDR3 loop reads CASSPPGTPMSAGELFF. In DNA, the CDR3 is TGTGCCAGCAGTCCCCCCGGGACACCTATGTCAGCCGGGGAGCTGTTTTTT.

The chain recombines TRBV3-1 (or the pseudogene TRBV3-2) with TRBJ2-7, with D possibly matching TRBD2 (6 bases). CDR3 length equals 15 residues. Trimming shortened V by 0 bases and J by 4 bases, and 13 bases separated the two germline ends. Per the germline V gene, CDR1 is LGHDT and CDR2 is YNNKEL (reference sequence). CDR3 in amino acids: CASSQEGGSSYEQYF. The CDR3 bases are TGTGCCAGCAGCCAAGAGGGGGGAAGTTCTTACGAGCAGTACTTC.

The CDR3 protein is CASSFPGQMNTEAFF. The CDR3 DNA follows: TGTGCCAGCAGCTTCCCGGGACAGATGAACACTGAAGCTTTCTTT. The gene calls are TRBV5-4 and TRBJ1-1; TRBD1 agrees at 7 bases. The CDR3 loop spans 15 amino acids. V lost 2 bases, J lost 0 bases, and 4 bases stayed unmatched. Per germline, CDR1 SGHNT and CDR2 YYREEE (reference sequence). Complete variable domain (other parts from reference TRBV5-4 and TRBJ1-1): ETGVTQSPTHLIKTRGQQVTLRCSSQSGHNTVSWYQQALGQGPQFIFQYYREEENGRGNFPPRFSGLQFPNYSSELNVNALELDDSALYLCASSFPGQMNTEAFFGQGTRLTVV.

The chain has TRBV5-4 and TRBJ2-7; TRBD2 is a possible D gene (6 bases). This CDR3 contains 15 residues. Between the trimmed V and J ends, which lost 0 bases and 0 bases, there was a span of 10 bases. Germline V gene sequence: CDR1 SGHNT, CDR2 YYREEE (reference sequence). CDR3 amino acids: CASSLGRGPSYEQYF. CDR3 DNA sequence: TGTGCCAGCAGCTTGGGGCGGGGCCCCTCCTACGAGCAGTACTTC.

The chain has TRBV5-4 and TRBJ2-7, with D perhaps matching TRBD2 (6 bases). The CDR3 is 15 amino acids. V lost 3 bases, J lost 2 bases, and 15 bases lay in between. The germline gives CDR1 SGHNT, CDR2 YYREEE (reference sequence). This CDR3 is CASSSLKREPYEQYF. The CDR3 nucleotides are TGTGCCAGCAGCTCACTAAAACGGGAGCCCTACGAGCAGTACTTC.

The chain uses TRBV7-8 and TRBJ2-1, with a possible D match to TRBD2 (6 bases). Trimming left V 3 bases short and J 4 bases short, with 10 bases between. Looked up from germline, CDR1 is SGHVS and CDR2 is FQNEAQ. This CDR3 has 14 residues. CDR3 region: CASSFGGSYNEQFF. In DNA, the CDR3 is TGTGCCAGCAGCTTTGGAGGGTCTTACAATGAGCAGTTCTTC.

The chain joins TRBV5-4 to TRBJ1-2; D is perhaps TRBD1 (5 bases). The CDR3 contains 14 residues. Deletions cut 3 bases from V and 7 bases from J, with 16 bases between. Germline CDR1 and CDR2: SGHNT and YYREEE (reference sequence). CDR3 protein: CASSSPPGFGGYTF. The CDR3 DNA sequence: TGTGCCAGCAGCTCACCCCCAGGGTTCGGTGGCTACACCTTC.

This clone is a singleton in its sample. The rearrangement links TRBV2 to TRBJ1-6, with 7 bases matching TRBD1. Germline CDR1 SNHLY, CDR2 FYNNEI. V shed 6 bases and J 5 bases; nucleotides not matched to a gene: 4. The CDR3 has 14 residues. The CDR3 bases are TGTGCCAGCAGAGTACAGGGGAATAATTCACCCCTCCACTTT. Translation: CASRVQGNNSPLHF.

The J gene is TRBJ1-2, the V gene TRBV7-9; 8 bases match TRBD1. The CDR3 covers 16 residues. V trimming: 5 bases; J trimming: 0 bases; junction bases outside the gene matches: 8. CDR1 and CDR2 from the germline V gene are SEHNR and FQNEAQ (reference sequence). The CDR3 nucleotides read TGTGCCAGCAGCCCAGCAGGGACAGGCTCTAACTATGGCTACACCTTC. This codes for CASSPAGTGSNYGYTF. Combining the CDR3 with reference TRBV7-9 and TRBJ1-2 gives the whole variable domain DTGVSQNPRHKITKRGQNVTFRCDPISEHNRLYWYRQTLGQGPEFLTYFQNEAQLEKSRLLSDRFSAERPKGSFSTLEIQRTEQGDSAMYLCASSPAGTGSNYGYTFGSGTRLTVV.

The V and J genes are TRBV30 and TRBJ2-6, with TRBD1 identical over 9 bases. CDR3 length: 15 amino acids. The V segment lost 3 bases and the J segment 0 bases; nucleotides outside the gene matches: 0. From germline, CDR1 is GTSNPN and CDR2 SVGIG (reference sequence). In nucleotides, the CDR3 is TGTGCCTGGAGGGGACAGGGCTCTGGGGCCAACGTCCTGACTTTC. Its protein is CAWRGQGSGANVLTF.

The chain employs TRBV24-1 and TRBJ2-7, with TRBD1 matching over 10 bases. This CDR3 region has 13 residues. V lost 6 bases and J lost 5; bases outside the gene matches: 3. Germline CDR1 KGHDR, CDR2 SFDVKD. CDR3 sequence (DNA): TGTGCCACCAGTCTCGGGACAGGGGACGAGCAGTACTTC. Translating gives CATSLGTGDEQYF.